This T cell receptor beta chain was captured in a study of shared clonotypes between healthy human individuals. Germline loops: CDR1 MDHEN, CDR2 SYDVKM. V was trimmed by 6 bases and J by 1 base, leaving 18 bases between them. The CDR3 length is 16 residues. Per the original data handling: In the immunoSEQ data, sequences were junction-only and lacked quality scores, so filtering differed. TCRdb's table, derived via immunoSEQ multiplex PCR, lists solely in-frame clones and lacks some. That table gives V, J and clone size, and the DNA gave D and trimming. The sample lists about 1 million clones, around 76% seen once, with approximately 1.5% in the top ten.

The material sequenced was memory CD4+ T cells sorted from blood. The sample's subset: CD45RA-negative fraction. This receptor was identified in a man aged 18-30 years in good health. The chain combines TRBV28 with TRBJ1-1; maybe TRBD1 (5 bases). CDR3 residues: CASSPLLVTGNTEAFF. The CDR3 DNA is TGTGCCAGCAGCCCCCTACTAGTAACAGGGAACACTGAAGCTTTCTTT.